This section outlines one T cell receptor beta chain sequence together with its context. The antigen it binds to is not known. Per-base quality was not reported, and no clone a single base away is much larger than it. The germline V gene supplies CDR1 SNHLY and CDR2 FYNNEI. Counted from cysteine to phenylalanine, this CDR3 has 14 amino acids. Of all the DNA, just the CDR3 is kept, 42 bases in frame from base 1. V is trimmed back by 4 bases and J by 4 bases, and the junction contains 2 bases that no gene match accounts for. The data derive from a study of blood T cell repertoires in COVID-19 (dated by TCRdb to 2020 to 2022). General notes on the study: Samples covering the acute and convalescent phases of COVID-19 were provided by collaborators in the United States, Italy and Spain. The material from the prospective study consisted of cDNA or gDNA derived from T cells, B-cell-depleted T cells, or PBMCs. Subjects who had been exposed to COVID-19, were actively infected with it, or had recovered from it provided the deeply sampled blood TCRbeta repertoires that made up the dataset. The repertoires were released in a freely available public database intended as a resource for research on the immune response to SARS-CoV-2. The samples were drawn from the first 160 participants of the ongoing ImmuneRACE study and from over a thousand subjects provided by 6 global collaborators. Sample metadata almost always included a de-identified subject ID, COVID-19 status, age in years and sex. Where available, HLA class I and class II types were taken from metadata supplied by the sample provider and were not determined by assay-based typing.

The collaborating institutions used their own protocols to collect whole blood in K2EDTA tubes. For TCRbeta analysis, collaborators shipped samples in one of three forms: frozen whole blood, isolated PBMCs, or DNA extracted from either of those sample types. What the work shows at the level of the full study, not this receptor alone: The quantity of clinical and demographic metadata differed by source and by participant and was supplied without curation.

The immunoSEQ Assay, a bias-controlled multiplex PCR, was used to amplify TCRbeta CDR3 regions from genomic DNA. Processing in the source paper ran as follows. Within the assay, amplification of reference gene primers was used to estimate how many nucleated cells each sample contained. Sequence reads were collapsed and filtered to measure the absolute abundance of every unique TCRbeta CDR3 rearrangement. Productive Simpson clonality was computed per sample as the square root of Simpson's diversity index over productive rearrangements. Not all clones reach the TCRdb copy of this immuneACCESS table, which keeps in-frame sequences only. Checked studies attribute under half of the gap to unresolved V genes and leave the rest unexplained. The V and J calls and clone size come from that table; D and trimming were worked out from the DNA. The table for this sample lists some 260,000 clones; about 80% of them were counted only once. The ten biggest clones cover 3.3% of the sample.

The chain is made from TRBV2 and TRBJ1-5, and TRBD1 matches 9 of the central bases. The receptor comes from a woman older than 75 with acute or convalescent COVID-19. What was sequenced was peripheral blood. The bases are TGTGCCAGCAGTGGGGACAGGGTGAATCAGCCCCAGCATTTT. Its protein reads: CASSGDRVNQPQHF.